This T cell receptor beta chain was captured by sequencing in a study of CD8+CD57+ T cells in acquired aplastic anemia. Looking at the study overall: Sorted CD4+ and CD8+ cells yielded DNA averaging around 3.2 ug.

For sequencing, patients were chosen who had shown expansion of CD8+CD57+ cells by flow cytometry. There was no therapy given to any patient before the blood sampling took place. This CDR3 contains 13 residues. V was pared by 4 bases and J by 6 bases, with 12 bases between. Germline V gene data show CDR1 as ENHRY and CDR2 as SYGVKD. At least ten counts were recorded for this clonotype. Its antigen remains unidentified. Genomic DNA provided the template from which TCR beta VDJ and CDR3 profiles were obtained. Each CDR3 protein gets one entry after TCRdb re-called the reads with MiXCR. The sample records more than 150,000 distinct CDR3 sequences, around 50% being singletons. Broader study findings: Found in both controls and patients were twenty-nine CD8+ CDR3 sequences. Patients showed no significant difference from controls in CD8+ Simpson's diversity.

This chain connects TRBV10-3 to TRBJ1-1; D is ambiguous. The sequenced material came from sorted CD4+, CD8+, or CD8+CD57+ T cells (not recorded which) from PBMCs. The TCR originated in a human donor with aplastic anemia. The CDR3 nucleotides are TGTGCCATCAGTGGTGACCAAGTCTCTGAAGCTTTCTTT. The encoded protein is CAISGDQVSEAFF.